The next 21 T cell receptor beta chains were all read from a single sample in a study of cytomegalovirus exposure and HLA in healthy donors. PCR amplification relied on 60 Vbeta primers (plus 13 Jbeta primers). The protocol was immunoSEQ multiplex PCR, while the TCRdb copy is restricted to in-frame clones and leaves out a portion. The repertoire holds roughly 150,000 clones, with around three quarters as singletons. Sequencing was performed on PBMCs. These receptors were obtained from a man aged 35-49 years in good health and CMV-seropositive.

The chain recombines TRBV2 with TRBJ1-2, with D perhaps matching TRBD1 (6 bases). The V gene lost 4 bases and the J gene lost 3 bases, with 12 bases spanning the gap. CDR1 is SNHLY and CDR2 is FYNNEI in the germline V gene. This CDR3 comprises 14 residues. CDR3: CASSGTRQDYGYTF. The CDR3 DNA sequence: TGTGCCAGCAGTGGGACGCGACAGGACTATGGCTACACCTTC. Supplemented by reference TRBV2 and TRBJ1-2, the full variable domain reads EPEVTQTPSHQVTQMGQEVILRCVPISNHLYFYWYRQILGQKVEFLVSFYNNEISEKSEIFDDQFSVERPDGSNFTLKIRSTKLEDSAMYFCASSGTRQDYGYTFGSGTRLTVV.

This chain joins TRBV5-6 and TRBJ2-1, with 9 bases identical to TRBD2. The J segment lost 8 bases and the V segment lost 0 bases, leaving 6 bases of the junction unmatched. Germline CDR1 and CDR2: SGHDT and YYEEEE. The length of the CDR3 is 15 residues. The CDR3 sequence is CASSLALAGTYEQFF. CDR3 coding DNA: TGTGCCAGCAGCTTGGCCCTAGCGGGAACCTATGAGCAGTTCTTC. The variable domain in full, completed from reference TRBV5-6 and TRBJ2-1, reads DAGVTQSPTHLIKTRGQQVTLRCSPKSGHDTVSWYQQALGQGPQFIFQYYEEEERQRGNFPDRFSGHQFPNYSSELNVNALLLGDSALYLCASSLALAGTYEQFFGPGTRLTVL.

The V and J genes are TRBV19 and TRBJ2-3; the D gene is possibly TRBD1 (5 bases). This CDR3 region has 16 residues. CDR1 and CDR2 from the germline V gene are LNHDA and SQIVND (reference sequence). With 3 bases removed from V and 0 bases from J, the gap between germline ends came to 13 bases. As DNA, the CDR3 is TGTGCCAGTAGTATCATTACGACAGCTAGCACAGATACGCAGTATTTT. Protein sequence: CASSIITTASTDTQYF. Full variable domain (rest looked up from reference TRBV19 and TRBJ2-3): DGGITQSPKYLFRKEGQNVTLSCEQNLNHDAMYWYRQDPGQGLRLIYYSQIVNDFQKGDIAEGYSVSREKKESFPLTVTSAQKNPTAFYLCASSIITTASTDTQYFGPGTRLTVL.

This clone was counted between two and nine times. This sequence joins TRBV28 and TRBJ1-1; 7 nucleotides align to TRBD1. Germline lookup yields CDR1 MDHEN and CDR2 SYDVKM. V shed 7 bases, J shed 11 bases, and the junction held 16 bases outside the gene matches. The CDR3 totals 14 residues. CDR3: CASILSRDSPTAFF. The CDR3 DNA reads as TGTGCCAGCATCTTGTCCCGGGACAGCCCAACGGCTTTCTTT.

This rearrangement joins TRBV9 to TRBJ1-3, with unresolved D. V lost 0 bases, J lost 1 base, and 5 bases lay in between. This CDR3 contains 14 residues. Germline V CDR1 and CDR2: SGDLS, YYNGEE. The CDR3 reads CASSVAGSGNTIYF. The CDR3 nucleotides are TGTGCCAGCAGCGTAGCGGGTTCTGGAAACACCATATATTTT.

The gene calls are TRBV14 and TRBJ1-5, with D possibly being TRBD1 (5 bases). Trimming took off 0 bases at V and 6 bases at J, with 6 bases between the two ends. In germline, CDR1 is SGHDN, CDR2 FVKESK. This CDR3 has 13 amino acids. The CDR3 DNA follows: TGTGCCAGCAGCCAAGAAAGGGGTCAGCCCCAGCATTTT. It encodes CASSQERGQPQHF. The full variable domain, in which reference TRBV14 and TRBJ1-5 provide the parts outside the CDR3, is EAGVTQFPSHSVIEKGQTVTLRCDPISGHDNLYWYRRVMGKEIKFLLHFVKESKQDESGMPNNRFLAERTGGTYSTLKVQPAELEDSGVYFCASSQERGQPQHFGDGTRLSIL.

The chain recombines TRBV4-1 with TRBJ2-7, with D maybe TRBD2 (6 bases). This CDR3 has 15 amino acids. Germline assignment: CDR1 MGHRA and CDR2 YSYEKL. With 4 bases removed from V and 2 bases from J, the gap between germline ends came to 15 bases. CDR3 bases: TGCGCCAGCAGCCTAGGCGGACTACCCACCTACGAGCAGTACTTC. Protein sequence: CASSLGGLPTYEQYF.

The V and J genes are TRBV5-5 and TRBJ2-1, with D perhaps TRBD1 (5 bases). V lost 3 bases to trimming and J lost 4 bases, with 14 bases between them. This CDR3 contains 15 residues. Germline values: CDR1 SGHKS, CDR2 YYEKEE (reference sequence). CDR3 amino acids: CASSSDLDRYNEQFF. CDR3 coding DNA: TGTGCCAGCAGCTCGGACCTCGACAGATACAATGAGCAGTTCTTC. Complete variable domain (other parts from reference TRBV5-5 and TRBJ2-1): DAGVTQSPTHLIKTRGQQVTLRCSPISGHKSVSWYQQVLGQGPQFIFQYYEKEERGRGNFPDRFSARQFPNYSSELNVNALLLGDSALYLCASSSDLDRYNEQFFGPGTRLTVL.

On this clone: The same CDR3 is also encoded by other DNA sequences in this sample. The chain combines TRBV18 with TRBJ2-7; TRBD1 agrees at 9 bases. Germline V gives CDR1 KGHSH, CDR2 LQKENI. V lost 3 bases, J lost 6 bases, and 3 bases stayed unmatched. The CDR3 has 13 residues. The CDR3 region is CASSPGQGSEQYF. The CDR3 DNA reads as TGTGCCAGCTCACCGGGACAGGGTAGCGAGCAGTACTTC.

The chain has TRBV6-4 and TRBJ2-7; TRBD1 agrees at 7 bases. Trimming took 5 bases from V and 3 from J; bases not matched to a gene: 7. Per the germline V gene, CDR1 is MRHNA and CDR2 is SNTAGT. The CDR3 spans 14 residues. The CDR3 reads CASSRGQPNYEQYF. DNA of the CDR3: TGTGCCAGCAGTAGGGGACAGCCCAACTACGAGCAGTACTTC.

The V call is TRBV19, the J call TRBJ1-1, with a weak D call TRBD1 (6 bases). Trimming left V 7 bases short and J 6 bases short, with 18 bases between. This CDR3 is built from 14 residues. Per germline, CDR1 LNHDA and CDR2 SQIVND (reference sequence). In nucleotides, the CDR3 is TGTGCCAGTATACAGGCCGGGGGGGCGGCTGAAGCTTTCTTT. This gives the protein CASIQAGGAAEAFF.

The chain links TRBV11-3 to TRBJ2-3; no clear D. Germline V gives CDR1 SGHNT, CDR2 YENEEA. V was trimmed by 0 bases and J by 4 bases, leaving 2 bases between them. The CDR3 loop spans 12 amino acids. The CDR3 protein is CASSLDADTQYF. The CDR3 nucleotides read TGTGCCAGCAGCTTAGACGCAGATACGCAGTATTTT.

The CDR3 DNA is TGCAGCGTTCGCCGGTCGCAGACAGGGTCGGAAAAACTGTTTTTT. It encodes CSVRRSQTGSEKLFF. V and J are TRBV29-1 and TRBJ1-4; TRBD1 aligns across 7 bases. V trimming: 5 bases; J trimming: 8 bases; junction bases outside the gene matches: 14. Germline CDR1 and CDR2: SQVTM and ANQGSEA. The CDR3 has 15 amino acids.

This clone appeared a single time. The CDR3 spells CASNPRGGGFGYTF. The DNA of the CDR3 is TGTGCCAGCAACCCTCGAGGGGGGGGGTTTGGCTACACCTTC. This chain links TRBV5-8 with TRBJ1-2; possible D gene TRBD1, 6 bases. The length of the CDR3 is 14 residues. V dropped 6 bases and J dropped 7 bases, with 19 bases sitting between them. The germline V gene has CDR1 SGHTS and CDR2 YDEGEE.

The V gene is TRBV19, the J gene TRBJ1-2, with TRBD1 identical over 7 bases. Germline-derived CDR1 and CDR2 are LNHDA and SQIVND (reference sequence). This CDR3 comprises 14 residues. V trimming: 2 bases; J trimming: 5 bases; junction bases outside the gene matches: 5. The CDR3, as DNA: TGTGCCAGTAGTATATCATCAGGGGGGTATGGCTACACCTTC. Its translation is CASSISSGGYGYTF. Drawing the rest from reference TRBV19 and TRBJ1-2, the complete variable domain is DGGITQSPKYLFRKEGQNVTLSCEQNLNHDAMYWYRQDPGQGLRLIYYSQIVNDFQKGDIAEGYSVSREKKESFPLTVTSAQKNPTAFYLCASSISSGGYGYTFGSGTRLTVV.

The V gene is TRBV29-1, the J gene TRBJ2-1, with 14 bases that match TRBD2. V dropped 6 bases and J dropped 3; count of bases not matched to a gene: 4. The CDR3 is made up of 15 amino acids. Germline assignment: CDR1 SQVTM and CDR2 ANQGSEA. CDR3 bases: TGCAGCGTCCGAGGACTAGCGGGAGGCTACAATGAGCAGTTCTTC. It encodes CSVRGLAGGYNEQFF.

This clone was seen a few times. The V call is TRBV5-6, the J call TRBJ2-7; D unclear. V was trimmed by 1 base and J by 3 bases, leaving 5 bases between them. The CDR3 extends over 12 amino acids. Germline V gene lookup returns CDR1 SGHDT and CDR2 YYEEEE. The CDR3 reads CASSLFYYEQYF. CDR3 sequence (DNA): TGTGCCAGCAGCTTGTTCTACTACGAGCAGTACTTC.

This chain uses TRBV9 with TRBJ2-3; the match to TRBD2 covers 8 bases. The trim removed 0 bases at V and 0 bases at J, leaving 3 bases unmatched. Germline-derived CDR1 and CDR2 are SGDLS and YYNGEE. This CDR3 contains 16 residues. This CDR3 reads CASSVVASGSTDTQYF. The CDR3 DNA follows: TGTGCCAGCAGCGTAGTGGCTAGCGGGAGCACAGATACGCAGTATTTT.

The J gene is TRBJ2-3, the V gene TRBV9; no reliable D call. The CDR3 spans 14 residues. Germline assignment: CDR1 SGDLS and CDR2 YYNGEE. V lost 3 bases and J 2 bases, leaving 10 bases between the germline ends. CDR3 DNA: TGTGCCAGCAGCGCCTTTAGCCACACAGATACGCAGTATTTT. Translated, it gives CASSAFSHTDTQYF. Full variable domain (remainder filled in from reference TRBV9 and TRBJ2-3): DSGVTQTPKHLITATGQRVTLRCSPRSGDLSVYWYQQSLDQGLQFLIQYYNGEERAKGNILERFSAQQFPDLHSELNLSSLELGDSALYFCASSAFSHTDTQYFGPGTRLTVL.

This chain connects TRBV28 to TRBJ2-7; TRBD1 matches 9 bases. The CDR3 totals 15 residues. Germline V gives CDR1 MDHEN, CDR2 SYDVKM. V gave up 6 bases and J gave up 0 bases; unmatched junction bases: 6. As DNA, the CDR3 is TGTGCCAGCAGGCCCAGGACAGGGGACTCCTACGAGCAGTACTTC. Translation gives CASRPRTGDSYEQYF.

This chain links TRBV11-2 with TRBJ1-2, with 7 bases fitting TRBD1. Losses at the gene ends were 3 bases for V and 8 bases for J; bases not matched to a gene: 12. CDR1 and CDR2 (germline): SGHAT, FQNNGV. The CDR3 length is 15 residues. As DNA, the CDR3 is TGTGCCAGCAGCTTCATATCGGGACAGAGGTCCGGCTACACCTTC. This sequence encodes CASSFISGQRSGYTF.